The present T cell receptor (beta chain) was sequenced within a study of T cells in Graves' hyperthyroidism and ophthalmopathy. Participants, patients aged 18 to 65, had newly diagnosed hyperthyroidism with a duration under 2 months. Amplification of TCR beta CDR3 regions was performed using RNA transcripts as template. The study used the HTBI primer set for a first-round RT-PCR of the TCR CDR3. MiXCR was run by TCRdb on the multiplex PCR reads, yielding one entry per CDR3 protein. The table includes 300,000 or so distinct CDR3 sequences, around a sixth detected once. This clonotype turned up a few times. The sequence was obtained from a man aged 25 to 40 with Graves' hyperthyroidism. The source material was blood.

CDR3 amino acids: CASIGTGVTDTQYF. The CDR3 DNA reads TGTGCCAGCATTGGGACAGGGGTGACAGATACGCAGTATTTT. V usage is TRBV6-1 and J usage is TRBJ2-3; 10 nucleotides line up with TRBD1. After removal of 7 bases from V and 3 bases from J, the junction contained 4 bases not matched to a gene. This CDR3 is built from 14 residues. CDR1 is MNHNS and CDR2 is SASEGT in the germline V gene.